The 32 T cell receptor beta chains in this list originate from one sample, sequenced in a study of radiation and T cells in renal cell carcinoma. Data came from immunoSEQ multiplex PCR; TCRdb stores just in-frame clones and leaves some out. The sample holds roughly 14,000 clones, around 65% seen once. Described treatment: 15 Gy SBRT to primary tumor, nephrectomy 4 weeks later. Sequenced here: tumor tissue, sampled from a patient whose treatment included radiotherapy and nephrectomy. These receptors originate from an older woman with renal cell carcinoma.

This clone has only a few counts. The V and J genes are TRBV10-2 and TRBJ1-5; D not resolved. With 0 bases removed from V and 2 bases from J, the gap between germline ends came to 14 bases. CDR3 length: 17 amino acids. CDR1 is WSHSY and CDR2 is SAAADI in the germline V gene. The CDR3 reads CASSESRIPIGNQPQHF. Here the CDR3 DNA reads TGCGCCAGCAGTGAGTCAAGGATCCCGATAGGCAATCAGCCCCAGCATTTT.

This clone was seen only a few times. V is TRBV11-2 and J is TRBJ1-4; 10 bases are a match to TRBD1. The V and J ends lost 5 bases and 10 bases, in that order; junction bases with no gene match: 10. The CDR3 spans 15 residues. Germline-derived CDR1 and CDR2 are SGHAT and FQNNGV. The CDR3 region has the DNA TGTGCCAGCAGCGAGACCGGGACAGGGGAAGGAAAACTGTTTTTT. It specifies CASSETGTGEGKLFF.

The genes are TRBV2 and TRBJ1-5, with 10 bases that match TRBD1. Germline V gene sequence: CDR1 SNHLY, CDR2 FYNNEI. This CDR3 is 15 amino acids long. The ends lost 2 bases at V and 5 bases at J; junction bases unmatched: 3. The CDR3 sequence is CASSELGTGDQPQHF. The DNA for the CDR3 is TGTGCCAGCAGTGAACTTGGGACAGGGGATCAGCCCCAGCATTTT.

This clone occurred a few times. V usage is TRBV4-2 and J usage is TRBJ2-2; TRBD1 matches 9 bases. The length of the CDR3 is 17 residues. Germline V lookup: CDR1 LGHNA, CDR2 YNFKEQ. Trimming removed 1 base from V and 4 bases from J; junction bases left unmatched: 7. The CDR3 DNA sequence: TGTGCCAGCAGCCAAGCTCTCGGGACAGGGCCCACCGGGGAGCTGTTTTTT. It encodes CASSQALGTGPTGELFF.

The rearrangement uses TRBV5-6 and TRBJ1-4; no definite D call. CDR1 is SGHDT, CDR2 YYEEEE, per germline. The CDR3 extends over 13 amino acids. Between the trimmed V and J ends, which lost 0 bases and 8 bases, there was a span of 8 bases. CDR3 coding DNA: TGTGCCAGCAGCTTGGGACAAGGAGAAAAACTGTTTTTT. Amino acids: CASSLGQGEKLFF.

In nucleotides, the CDR3 is TGTGCCAGCTCCGGGACAGGGGCAGACAATGAGCAGTTCTTC. This codes for CASSGTGADNEQFF. The chain couples TRBV7-2 to TRBJ2-1; TRBD1 matches 10 bases. V trimming: 8 bases; J trimming: 5 bases; junction bases outside the gene matches: 6. Per the germline V gene, CDR1 is SGHTA and CDR2 is FQGNSA. CDR3 size: 14 residues.

This chain links TRBV5-5 with TRBJ2-5, with D perhaps matching TRBD2 (5 bases). CDR1 is SGHKS, CDR2 YYEKEE, per germline (reference sequence). The CDR3 loop spans 13 amino acids. The V end lost 1 base, the J end lost 4 bases, and 8 bases lay between the germline ends. The DNA of the CDR3 is TGTGCCAGCAGCTTGACGGGATCAGAGACCCAGTACTTC. This encodes CASSLTGSETQYF.

The chain uses TRBV7-2 and TRBJ2-3; unclear D gene. With 5 bases removed from V and 7 bases from J, the gap between germline ends came to 13 bases. The CDR3 is made up of 13 amino acids. CDR1 SGHTA and CDR2 FQGNSA come from the germline V gene. The CDR3, as DNA: TGTGCCAGCAGCCCGTCCGCCCGGAATACGCAGTATTTT. Protein product: CASSPSARNTQYF.

This clone is medium-sized. The rearrangement links TRBV2 to TRBJ2-2; TRBD2 matches at 9 bases. V was pared by 4 bases and J by 7 bases, with 1 base of the junction left unmatched. The CDR3 runs 13 residues. The V gene's germline CDR1 is SNHLY and CDR2 FYNNEI. The CDR3 sequence: CASSGTSVGELFF. CDR3 nucleotides: TGTGCCAGCAGTGGGACTAGCGTCGGGGAGCTGTTTTTT.

The chain recombines TRBV7-9 with TRBJ2-5; TRBD1 agrees at 7 bases. Germline V gene sequence: CDR1 SEHNR, CDR2 FQNEAQ (reference sequence). J lost 5 bases, V lost 1 base, and 7 bases had no gene match. The CDR3 extends over 15 amino acids. The chain's CDR3 is CASSLEGGREETQYF. The CDR3 nucleotides are TGTGCCAGCAGCTTAGAAGGGGGCAGGGAGGAGACCCAGTACTTC.

The chain joins TRBV19 to TRBJ1-5, with D hard to call. The length of the CDR3 is 12 residues. The germline V and J ends were trimmed by 5 bases and 6 bases, with 8 bases remaining between them. Germline CDR1 and CDR2: LNHDA and SQIVND (reference sequence). CDR3 in DNA: TGTGCCAGTAGTGAGGTCCGTCAGCCCCAGCATTTT. Protein product: CASSEVRQPQHF.

The V gene is TRBV18, the J gene TRBJ2-7; 8 bases agree with TRBD1. Germline lookup yields CDR1 KGHSH and CDR2 LQKENI. The length of the CDR3 is 18 residues. The trim removed 1 base at V and 6 bases at J, leaving 17 bases unmatched. The CDR3 region has the DNA TGTGCCAGCTCACCACGAGGACAGGGCGGAAGTCCCCGGTCCGAGCAGTACTTC. It codes for CASSPRGQGGSPRSEQYF.

This clone was seen only once. CDR3 coding DNA: TGTGCCAGCAGCCCAAGGACTAGCGGACGCACAGATACGCAGTATTTT. The encoded protein is CASSPRTSGRTDTQYF. V usage is TRBV7-9 and J usage is TRBJ2-3, with 10 nucleotides matching TRBD2. Per the germline V gene, CDR1 is SEHNR and CDR2 is FQNEAQ (reference sequence). The CDR3 sequence is 16 residues long. V trimming: 5 bases; J trimming: 1 base; junction bases outside the gene matches: 6.

Regarding this clone: Relative to the germline gene, one junction end is altered; a read error may explain this. The V call is TRBV5-3, the J call TRBJ2-1; unclear D gene. TRBV5-3 is an ORF; its function is uncertain. The CDR3 covers 12 residues. CDR3 DNA sequence: TGTGCCAGCAGCTTGGCTAGTGGGGAGCAGTTCTTC. This codes for CASSLASGEQFF.

The gene calls are TRBV30 and TRBJ2-6; a possible D gene is TRBD2 (5 bases). The V end was cut by 0 bases, the J end by 0 bases, with 6 bases between. This CDR3 region has 15 residues. Germline CDR1 and CDR2: GTSNPN and SVGIG (reference sequence). DNA of the CDR3: TGTGCCTGGAGTGTACTAGGCTCTGGGGCCAACGTCCTGACTTTC. Protein product: CAWSVLGSGANVLTF.

J is TRBJ1-1 and V is TRBV4-2; D perhaps matches TRBD1 (5 bases). The CDR3 is made up of 15 amino acids. CDR1 and CDR2 from the germline V gene are LGHNA and YNFKEQ. V was trimmed by 1 base and J by 8 bases, leaving 17 bases between them. The CDR3 sequence is CASSQVEAGSEEAFF. CDR3 in DNA: TGTGCCAGCAGCCAAGTAGAGGCAGGGTCGGAGGAAGCTTTCTTT.

This clone came up a few times. The chain joins TRBV5-1 to TRBJ2-5; 9 bases fit TRBD2. The CDR3 runs 17 residues. Germline trimming cut 3 bases from V and 3 bases from J; bases unmatched to any gene: 12. Germline V gene lookup returns CDR1 SGHRS and CDR2 YFSETQ. The CDR3 DNA follows: TGCGCCAGCAGCTCCCTCGGTGTCGTAGCGGGAGAAGAGACCCAGTACTTC. This translates into CASSSLGVVAGEETQYF.

This clone was observed once. The genes are TRBV2 and TRBJ1-2; D not resolved. Looked up from germline, CDR1 is SNHLY and CDR2 is FYNNEI. The germline V and J ends were trimmed by 3 bases and 5 bases, with 22 bases remaining between them. This CDR3 spans 17 amino acids. In DNA form, the CDR3 reads TGTGCCAGCAGTGATGGGTTCCAGTGGCCCGGGGAATATGGCTACACCTTC. This gives the protein CASSDGFQWPGEYGYTF.

A few counts support this clone. This sample includes further DNA sequences coding for the same CDR3. The chain combines TRBV6-5 with TRBJ1-4, with D perhaps matching TRBD1 (6 bases). This CDR3 has 15 residues. From germline, CDR1 is MNHEY and CDR2 SVGAGI. V dropped 2 bases and J dropped 4 bases, with 11 bases sitting between them. CDR3 nucleotides: TGTGCCAGCAGTTACGAGGGAGGGGGTAATGAAAAACTGTTTTTT. Protein product: CASSYEGGGNEKLFF.

This CDR3 reads CASSLAAANQPQHF. Written as DNA, the CDR3 is TGTGCCAGCAGCTTGGCGGCAGCTAATCAGCCCCAGCATTTT. The gene calls are TRBV5-6 and TRBJ1-5; D uncertain. This CDR3 is built from 14 residues. Deletions cut 0 bases from V and 4 bases from J, with 8 bases between. Germline V gene data show CDR1 as SGHDT and CDR2 as YYEEEE.

This clone was counted between two and nine times. The chain recombines TRBV12-5 with TRBJ2-3; 10 nucleotides match TRBD1. The CDR3 is 14 residues long. V lost 5 bases, J lost 5 bases, and 4 bases stayed unmatched. Germline CDR1 LGHNT, CDR2 FRNRAP. The CDR3: CASGLGQGLDTQYF. The CDR3 DNA is TGTGCTAGTGGTCTGGGACAGGGGTTAGATACGCAGTATTTT.

V is TRBV5-1 and J is TRBJ2-1; 14 nucleotides match TRBD2. The CDR3 totals 15 residues. Germline CDR1 is SGHRS and CDR2 is YFSETQ. Losses at the gene ends were 4 bases for V and 8 bases for J; bases not matched to a gene: 5. The CDR3 protein is CASSRTSGGPHEQFF. CDR3 nucleotide sequence: TGCGCCAGCAGCAGGACTAGCGGGGGGCCCCATGAGCAGTTCTTC.

There are a few counts of this clone. This chain links TRBV4-3 with TRBJ2-3; D remains unclear. Trimming took off 0 bases at V and 2 bases at J, with 9 bases between the two ends. The germline V gene encodes CDR1 LGHNA and CDR2 YSLEER. The CDR3 loop spans 15 amino acids. CDR3 nucleotides: TGCGCCAGCAGCCAAGAAAGACAAGACACAGATACGCAGTATTTT. It encodes CASSQERQDTDTQYF.

The J gene is TRBJ1-2, the V gene TRBV19; D not certain. The V and J ends lost 0 bases and 2 bases respectively, with 10 bases between them. CDR1 and CDR2 from the germline V gene are LNHDA and SQIVND (reference sequence). The CDR3 is made up of 15 amino acids. In DNA, the CDR3 is TGTGCCAGTAGTATAGACCGGACGGGCAACTATGGCTACACCTTC. This gives the protein CASSIDRTGNYGYTF.

J is TRBJ2-2 and V is TRBV5-8; possible D gene TRBD1, 5 bases. The germline V and J ends were trimmed by 4 bases and 3 bases, with 19 bases remaining between them. The CDR3 is 17 residues long. From germline, CDR1 is SGHTS and CDR2 YDEGEE. CDR3 nucleotide sequence: TGTGCCAGCAGCAACCCCACAGGTTCTTCGGACACCGGGGAGCTGTTTTTT. Protein: CASSNPTGSSDTGELFF.

The chain uses TRBV6-5 and TRBJ2-7; TRBD1 aligns across 8 bases. The germline gives CDR1 MNHEY, CDR2 SVGAGI. This CDR3 region has 13 residues. The V and J ends lost 8 bases and 6 bases, in that order; junction bases with no gene match: 9. CDR3 DNA: TGTGCCAGCGGGCCGGACAGGGCTCGCGAGCAGTACTTC. It yields the protein CASGPDRAREQYF.

This clone was counted once. A far larger clone differs by one base, so this is likely a read error. This rearrangement joins TRBV4-1 to TRBJ1-2; 8 bases align to TRBD1. This CDR3 comprises 15 residues. Germline V gives CDR1 MGHRA, CDR2 YSYEKL. After removal of 6 bases from V and 5 bases from J, the junction contained 11 bases not matched to a gene. The CDR3 DNA reads as TGCGCCAGCAGTAAAAAGACAGGGGCCAGTTATGGCTACACCTTC. Its translation is CASSKKTGASYGYTF.

A single count supports this clone. The chain couples TRBV6-5 to TRBJ2-2; no reliable D call. The CDR3 loop spans 14 amino acids. V shed 10 bases and J shed 0 bases, with 12 bases lying between them. The germline gives CDR1 MNHEY, CDR2 SVGAGI. The CDR3 coding sequence is TGTGCCACCTCCAGGCAGCCGAACACCGGGGAGCTGTTTTTT. Translation gives CATSRQPNTGELFF.

This clone appeared once. The chain links TRBV6-6 to TRBJ1-5, with D unresolved. The CDR3 spans 15 residues. V was cut by 6 bases and J by 3 bases, with 15 bases left in between. Germline assignment: CDR1 MNHNY and CDR2 SVGAGI (reference sequence). The CDR3 loop is CASSPEAGPNQPQHF. CDR3 coding DNA: TGTGCCAGCAGCCCCGAGGCAGGCCCCAATCAGCCCCAGCATTTT.

In DNA form, the CDR3 reads TGTGCCAGCAGTAAAGACAGGGGGGGGAACATTCAGTACTTC. Amino acids: CASSKDRGGNIQYF. The V call is TRBV6-5, the J call TRBJ2-4; 9 bases line up with TRBD1. The CDR3 extends over 14 amino acids. In germline, CDR1 is MNHEY, CDR2 SVGAGI. The V and J ends lost 5 bases and 7 bases, in that order; junction bases with no gene match: 6.

This clone has more than one count but fewer than ten. The chain recombines TRBV15 with TRBJ2-3; 9 bases line up with TRBD1. With V trimmed by 0 bases and J by 6 bases, 13 bases remained unmatched. The germline V gene encodes CDR1 LNHNV and CDR2 YYDKDF (reference sequence). This CDR3 comprises 18 residues. The CDR3 protein is CATSRDVAGTGLGDTQYF. CDR3 DNA sequence: TGTGCCACCAGCAGAGATGTGGCTGGGACAGGGTTGGGGGATACGCAGTATTTT.

The chain has TRBV6-4 and TRBJ1-2; D uncertain. Germline V CDR1 and CDR2: MRHNA, SNTAGT. V lost 2 bases and J 8 bases, leaving 15 bases between the germline ends. The CDR3 loop spans 14 amino acids. The CDR3 bases are TGTGCCAGCAGTGACCCACGAGCGACAAAGGGCTACACCTTC. Translating gives CASSDPRATKGYTF.